This T cell receptor beta chain was obtained from a study of blood T cell repertoires in COVID-19. The method was immunoSEQ multiplex PCR; TCRdb's version includes in-frame clones alone and lacks a portion of them. Among approximately 160,000 clones, about four fifths were seen once, and the ten largest hold more than 7.5%. Germline V gives CDR1 LGHDT, CDR2 YNNKEL (reference sequence). Germline trimming cut 3 bases from V and 2 bases from J; bases unmatched to any gene: 1. The CDR3 length is 14 residues. This chain connects TRBV3-1 (or the pseudogene TRBV3-2) to TRBJ1-3; the match to TRBD1 covers 7 bases. This receptor was taken from a man in his forties who had recovered from COVID-19. The sample taken for sequencing was peripheral blood. In nucleotides, the CDR3 is TGTGCCAGCAGCCAGGGACAGACTGGAAACACCATATATTTT. It yields the protein CASSQGQTGNTIYF.